The entry below describes one T cell receptor (beta chain). Its antigen is not known. Unique molecular identifiers featured in how the TCRbeta library was prepared. TCRdb reprocessed the PCR reads via MiXCR and lists one record per CDR3 protein. This sample carries about 460,000 distinct CDR3 sequences, roughly an eighth of them seen once, and the ten largest clones take 11% to 15%. The sample belongs to a study of T-cell reconstitution after alpha-beta-depleted transplantation in children. The CDR3 runs to 18 residues. Germline values: CDR1 SGHAT, CDR2 FQNNGV. The ends lost 2 bases at V and 0 bases at J; junction bases unmatched: 12. Study-wide findings and caveats: Several hundred rapidly expanded clones from non-depleted graft cells reportedly supplied alpha-beta T cells about two months post-transplant. From newly produced T cells came most of the T-cell counts and diversity one year after transplant. There were some patients whose high TCRbeta diversity at day 60 came from surviving recipient T cells and thymic progenitors.

The chain is built from TRBV11-2 and TRBJ2-7; TRBD2 matches 8 bases. Sequencing was performed on PBMCs, mostly from graft donor cells, taken 180 days after TCRalphabeta/CD19-depleted stem cell transplant. The TCR originated in a female patient between 2 and 10 years old who had a stem cell transplant for aplastic anemia, so the T cells may come from the graft donor. The CDR3 DNA is TGTGCCAGCAGCTTAAGGGGAATTCGACTAGCGAGCTCCTACGAGCAGTACTTC. Amino acids: CASSLRGIRLASSYEQYF.